Sequencing of this TCR beta chain was carried out in a study of T cells in Graves' hyperthyroidism and ophthalmopathy (dated by TCRdb to the late 2010s). A note on the overall study: Peripheral blood samples were taken at initial diagnosis, before any treatment was given. For training and testing, the roughly 97 patients in the discovery cohort were randomly divided in a 7:3 ratio. Following sampling, methimazole starting at 30 mg daily was given to hyperthyroidism patients, and high-dose intravenous methylprednisolone was given to ophthalmopathy patients. To identify TCR V-J signatures that set the groups apart, the researchers used a discovery cohort of about a hundred patients, made up of 40 to 45 with Graves' ophthalmopathy and some 58 with stable Graves' hyperthyroidism. An independent validation cohort of around 20 hyperthyroidism patients and 15 or so patients who later progressed to ophthalmopathy tested prospective prediction of ophthalmopathy. The paper describes TCR Vbeta CDR3 sequencing of around 130 peripheral blood samples, made up of about 40 ophthalmopathy patients, 70 to 80 hyperthyroidism patients and about 17 progressor patients. Thyroid tissue and blood T-cell repertoires from six Graves' hyperthyroidism patients were also compared in the study.

Stable Graves' hyperthyroidism was defined as no progression to ophthalmopathy during 18 months of follow-up. Hyperthyroidism patients were newly diagnosed, had a disease duration of under 2 months, and were aged 18 to 65 years. Any patient with an uncontrolled infection, another autoimmune disease, pregnancy or lactation was excluded. Diagnoses were established on the basis of clinical symptoms, serum thyroxine and TRAb, thyroid ultrasound, and orbital computed tomography. PBMCs were isolated from approximately 10 ml of fresh peripheral blood by Ficoll-Paque density gradient centrifugation. Total RNA was extracted with Trizol reagent, and quality was checked on an Agilent 2100 Bioanalyzer. The TCR beta CDR3 regions were amplified from the RNA transcripts. The first round of RT-PCR for the TCR CDR3 was performed with the HTBI primer set and the Qiagen OneStep RT-PCR kit. Libraries were constructed in a second round of multiplex PCR, after which size selection and purification were performed. Sequencing of the libraries was done on an Illumina HiSeq2000 using paired-end 100 bp reads. The study's processing was this. SOAPnuke was used to process the raw data, with reads discarded if the reads contained adapters or uncalled bases, had a mean Phred below 15, or lacked an exact constant-primer or identifier match. COPE v1.2.5 was used to merge high-quality paired reads, and clonotypes were defined as unique nucleotide sequences. Clonotypes were aligned to IMGT TRBV, TRBD and TRBJ reference segments using MiTCR v1.1. Only V-J combinations with frequency above 0.0001, covering about 99% of repertoires, were analysed. The TCS score was defined as F50 (clonal expansion) divided by E x V (chaos), with BLOSUM62-based TCRdist calculated between CDR3 peptides within each V-J. Welch's t-statistics and random forest reduced 500 to 550 V-J features to fewer than 15, which were used in a naive Bayes classifier (R e1071). Starting from the raw public reads, TCRdb applied fastp trimming at Q25, assembled clones with MiXCR and retained in-frame beta chains. CDR3 protein sequences are deduplicated, and each keeps its most common genes and DNA. The V and J calls were not made by the authors but by TCRdb's processing. This sample comprises 500,000 to 550,000 distinct CDR3 sequences, less than 25% of them detected only once. The ten largest account for around 27% of the sample.

This clonotype was picked up many times. It lacks a known antigen. Base quality data are lacking; no much larger clone is found one base away. Study-wide findings and limitations: Most expanded thyroid clonotypes (frequency above 0.001) were also detected in blood, suggesting blood repertoires may reflect thyroid immune responses. No statistical method was used to fix the sample size in advance, and group allocation was not hidden from the investigators. In validation, the model predicted progression to ophthalmopathy a median of 6.5 months before onset, with roughly 70% sensitivity and 72.22% specificity. Ophthalmopathy was separated from stable hyperthyroidism by a 13 V-J signature model, with about 88% sensitivity and about 84% specificity obtained in cross-validation and 80%/75% obtained in testing.

The CDR3 runs 14 amino acids, cysteine and phenylalanine included. The entry retains the CDR3 DNA only, 42 bases that are in frame from base 1. Deletion took 3 bases off V and 0 bases off J, with a span of 9 bases between the germline ends. Sequencing was performed on blood. The receptor chain draws on TRBV12-3 or TRBV12-4 and TRBJ2-7; too little of a D gene remains to name it. The clonotype comes from a young man with Graves' hyperthyroidism. The DNA sequence is as follows: TGTGCCAGCAGTTTTTCGGCAGGCTCCTACGAGCAGTACTTC. Its amino acids are CASSFSAGSYEQYF.